A selection of T cell receptor beta chains follows, all from one sample in a study of blood T cells in healthy people across ages. Via MiXCR, TCRdb re-called the 5' RACE reads, giving one row per CDR3 protein. The data hold some 730,000 distinct CDR3 sequences, with 22% observed a single time. Sequenced: blood. All receptors derive from a man between 65 and 85 years old in good health. CDR3s include the opening cysteine and the closing phenylalanine or tryptophan.

CDR3aa	len	v_gene
CATSDSSVAGANVLTF	16	TRBV24-1
CSVEAPGQIYGYTF	14	TRBV29-1
CASSLRTGDNEKLFF	15	TRBV5-1
CASSPFGTAQETQYF	15	TRBV6-2/TRBV6-3
CASSPGTLAKNIQYF	15	TRBV7-9
CASSLWPGRLYNEQFF	16	TRBV6-2/TRBV6-3
CASSLVQYNSPLHF	14	TRBV12-3/TRBV12-4
CASSALDTGGSYNEQFF	17	TRBV10-2
CASSQDLGSEAFF	13	TRBV3-1
CASSLSGRIEDTQYF	15	TRBV7-9
CASSSLPGITDTQYF	15	TRBV14
CASSLGQGVDEQFF	14	TRBV7-2
CASSVAWSEQFF	12	TRBV9
CASSLGVVQANEKLFF	16	TRBV5-1
CSASRHVAGEKLFF	14	TRBV20-1
CASSLIAGGASTDTQYF	17	TRBV11-2
CASSLIYGLAGRNEQFF	17	TRBV7-9
CASTSGGTYEQYF	13	TRBV28
CASSQDTTRTDTQYF	15	TRBV4-3
CASSLNSGSYNEQFF	15	TRBV7-2
CASSQEFVESNTGELFF	17	TRBV3-1
CASSESTSGQETQYF	15	TRBV2
CASSVTAQKNIQYF	14	TRBV25-1
CASSHTGGFVSDTQYF	16	TRBV7-8
CASSLSGLAGQETQYF	16	TRBV7-2
CASSRLAGEVTQYF	14	TRBV27
CASRGQGPSSYNEQFF	16	TRBV12-3/TRBV12-4
CASKTSGRTDTQYF	14	TRBV6-6
CASSPGTSVSETQYF	15	TRBV9